These 28 T cell receptor beta chains were sequenced from one sample in a study of identical twins (dated by TCRdb to about 2016). The library was obtained by 5' RACE. Sequencer: Illumina HiSeq 2000. The public reads were reprocessed in TCRdb via fastp at Q25 and MiXCR, keeping in-frame beta chains. Duplicate CDR3 protein sequences are folded into a single record with the most common DNA and genes. The sample table contains fewer than 900,000 distinct CDR3 sequences; only one count was recorded for 15% to 20% of them. Around 13% of the sample rests with the top ten. These data are also associated with another study on T cells expressing NK-cell markers.

The source material was PBMCs. Receptors originate from a woman aged 18-29 years in good health.

In its sample, this clonotype was seen a few times. The genes are TRBV7-9 and TRBJ2-5, with TRBD2 as a possible D gene (6 bases). Germline CDR1 is SEHNR and CDR2 is FQNEAQ (reference sequence). The length of the CDR3 is 14 residues. Trimming pared 3 bases from V and 10 bases from J, leaving 18 bases between. CDR3: CASSLGTGVDIQYF. Written as DNA, the CDR3 is TGTGCCAGCAGCTTGGGAACGGGAGTTGATATCCAGTACTTC.

This clonotype was detected once. The rearrangement links TRBV20-1 to TRBJ2-1; D unresolved. CDR1 is DFQATT and CDR2 is SNEGSKA in the germline V gene (reference sequence). The V and J ends lost 3 bases and 9 bases respectively, with 12 bases between them. The CDR3 has 12 residues. The CDR3, as DNA: TGCAGTGCTAGTGGCCAGGCCACTGAGCAGTTCTTC. This encodes CSASGQATEQFF.

In its sample, this clonotype was seen once. The rearrangement joins TRBV6-1 to TRBJ2-1; 13 nucleotides align to TRBD2. The CDR3 consists of 18 residues. Germline CDR1 MNHNS, CDR2 SASEGT. Trimming at V came to 5 bases and at J to 4 bases, leaving 11 bases not matched to a gene. The CDR3 here is CASSPGHPGLAGYNEQFF. CDR3 DNA: TGTGCCAGCAGTCCCGGCCACCCGGGACTAGCGGGGTACAATGAGCAGTTCTTC.

This clonotype has more than one count but fewer than ten. The rearrangement links TRBV9 to TRBJ1-5; D is ambiguous. The CDR3 length is 15 residues. V lost 0 bases to trimming and J lost 0 bases, with 7 bases between them. Germline CDR1 is SGDLS and CDR2 is YYNGEE. In DNA form, the CDR3 reads TGTGCCAGCAGCGTAGGGCCGGCTAGCAATCAGCCCCAGCATTTT. Its translation: CASSVGPASNQPQHF.

The chain combines TRBV5-1 with TRBJ2-7; D is possibly TRBD1 (5 bases). V was cut by 0 bases and J by 3 bases, with 13 bases left in between. The CDR3 totals 15 residues. Germline CDR1 SGHRS, CDR2 YFSETQ. The CDR3, as DNA: TGCGCCAGCAGCTTGGAGGGTGGCAGGGACTACGAGCAGTACTTC. Protein sequence: CASSLEGGRDYEQYF.

V is TRBV20-1 and J is TRBJ2-5; 9 bases agree with TRBD2. The CDR3 has 15 residues. The ends lost 0 bases at V and 0 bases at J; junction bases unmatched: 2. Germline V lookup: CDR1 DFQATT, CDR2 SNEGSKA (reference sequence). CDR3 loop: CSARDPSGNQETQYF. The DNA for the CDR3 is TGCAGTGCTAGAGATCCTAGCGGGAACCAAGAGACCCAGTACTTC.

This clonotype has just a few counts. The chain employs TRBV13 and TRBJ2-1; a weak D match, TRBD2 (5 bases). Trimming removed 5 bases at V and 6 bases at J, with 17 bases between. The CDR3 contains 15 residues. Per the germline V gene, CDR1 is PRHDT and CDR2 is FYEKMQ (reference sequence). CDR3 in amino acids: CASSPEGLSANEQFF. CDR3 nucleotides: TGTGCCAGCAGCCCCGAGGGCTTATCTGCCAATGAGCAGTTCTTC.

This clonotype has ten or more counts. The CDR3 sequence is CATQGGISYNEQFF. The CDR3, as DNA: TGTGCCACTCAAGGGGGGATCTCCTACAATGAGCAGTTCTTC. The chain couples TRBV10-3 to TRBJ2-1; possibly TRBD1 or TRBD2 for D (6 bases each). The CDR3 spans 14 residues. CDR1 is ENHRY, CDR2 SYGVKD, per germline. Trimming shortened V by 10 bases and J by 0 bases, and 13 bases separated the two germline ends.

The gene calls are TRBV4-3 and TRBJ2-7, with TRBD2 matching over 10 bases. The CDR3 consists of 17 residues. V lost 0 bases to trimming and J lost 2 bases; unmatched junction nucleotides: 7. From germline, CDR1 is LGHNA and CDR2 YSLEER. The CDR3 DNA follows: TGCGCCAGCAGCCAAGAATCGGTGCTAGCGGGAGCCTACGAGCAGTACTTC. Its translation: CASSQESVLAGAYEQYF.

This clonotype was observed a handful of times. The rearrangement joins TRBV20-1 to TRBJ2-1, with D perhaps being TRBD1 or TRBD2 (5 bases each). This CDR3 has 15 residues. Germline CDR1 is DFQATT and CDR2 is SNEGSKA (reference sequence). The V and J ends lost 4 bases and 6 bases respectively, with 19 bases between them. The CDR3 coding sequence is TGCAGTGCTACTCCTTTCGAGGGGAGCCCCAATGAGCAGTTCTTC. It encodes CSATPFEGSPNEQFF.

This clonotype was recorded at least ten times. The V gene is TRBV6-1, the J gene TRBJ2-3; maybe TRBD2 (6 bases). CDR3 length equals 14 residues. V was clipped by 6 bases and J by 4 bases, with 14 bases between them. Looked up from germline, CDR1 is MNHNS and CDR2 is SASEGT. In DNA form, the CDR3 reads TGTGCCAGCAGCCTGATCGGGGGTGCAGATACGCAGTATTTT. Translation: CASSLIGGADTQYF.

This clonotype was observed a few times. The chain has TRBV20-1 and TRBJ2-5; 9 positions match TRBD2. The length of the CDR3 is 13 residues. The J segment lost 2 bases and the V segment lost 2 bases, leaving 0 bases of the junction unmatched. Germline assignment: CDR1 DFQATT and CDR2 SNEGSKA (reference sequence). CDR3 coding DNA: TGCAGTGCTAGACTAGCGGGGCAAGAGACCCAGTACTTC. Encoded protein: CSARLAGQETQYF.

V and J are TRBV20-1 and TRBJ2-7; 11 nucleotides agree with TRBD1. V lost 0 bases, J lost 3 bases, and 13 bases stayed unmatched. The CDR3 is 18 amino acids. Germline CDR1 reads DFQATT; CDR2 reads SNEGSKA (reference sequence). CDR3 amino acids: CSARDPSSGQGVYYEQYF. The CDR3, as DNA: TGCAGTGCTAGAGACCCTAGTTCGGGACAGGGGGTGTACTACGAGCAGTACTTC.

This clonotype came up a few times. The chain links TRBV18 to TRBJ2-3; D is possibly TRBD2 (7 bases). The CDR3 loop spans 12 amino acids. Germline lookup yields CDR1 KGHSH and CDR2 LQKENI. V lost 8 bases and J lost 6, with 12 bases in between. The CDR3 DNA reads TGTGCCAGCAGGGGGGGCATGGATACGCAGTATTTT. This encodes CASRGGMDTQYF.

This chain links TRBV5-1 with TRBJ2-1, with D tentatively TRBD2 (6 bases). In germline, CDR1 is SGHRS, CDR2 YFSETQ. V lost 3 bases to trimming and J lost 8 bases, with 15 bases between them. The CDR3 covers 14 residues. The DNA of the CDR3 is TGCGCCAGCAGCTGGACTACGGGTGGGTATGAGCAGTTCTTC. Residues: CASSWTTGGYEQFF.

The chain recombines TRBV4-1 with TRBJ2-1, with a weak D call TRBD2 (6 bases). Germline CDR1 is MGHRA and CDR2 is YSYEKL. CDR3 length: 16 amino acids. Trimming took off 1 base at V and 3 bases at J, with 13 bases between the two ends. The CDR3 loop is CASSQGELAVYNEQFF. In nucleotides, the CDR3 is TGCGCCAGCAGCCAAGGAGAACTAGCCGTCTACAATGAGCAGTTCTTC.

This clonotype was seen only a few times. This chain uses TRBV12-3 or TRBV12-4 with TRBJ2-1; D unresolved. The CDR3 totals 12 residues. The ends were cut back, 4 bases at V and 7 bases at J, with 8 bases in the middle. The DNA for the CDR3 is TGTGCCAGCAGTTCCCCGTGGAATGAGCAGTTCTTC. Its protein is CASSSPWNEQFF.

This sequence joins TRBV5-5 and TRBJ2-2, with D perhaps TRBD2 (6 bases). Looked up from germline, CDR1 is SGHKS and CDR2 is YYEKEE (reference sequence). The CDR3 runs 14 residues. V lost 3 bases to trimming and J lost 3 bases, with 9 bases between them. For the CDR3, the DNA is TGTGCCAGCAGCTGGTGGGACTACACCGGGGAGCTGTTTTTT. It yields the protein CASSWWDYTGELFF.

This sequence joins TRBV5-1 and TRBJ2-1; D ambiguous. V was shortened by 0 bases and J by 2 bases, with 9 bases between the two germline ends. The CDR3 is 15 amino acids. Looked up from germline, CDR1 is SGHRS and CDR2 is YFSETQ. The CDR3 region has the DNA TGCGCCAGCAGCTTGGCCGGGTTCGCCTACAATGAGCAGTTCTTC. This encodes CASSLAGFAYNEQFF.

About this clonotype: Relative to the germline gene, one junction end is altered; a read error may explain this. This chain joins TRBV20-1 and TRBJ2-5; 7 positions match TRBD2. From germline, CDR1 is DFQATT and CDR2 SNEGSKA (reference sequence). The CDR3 is made up of 12 amino acids. The chain's CDR3 is CSARAGRETQYF. CDR3 nucleotide sequence: TGCAGTGCTAGAGCAGGGCGGGAGACACAGTACTTC.

This clonotype has a handful of counts. This sequence joins TRBV7-9 and TRBJ1-2; 8 bases match TRBD1. With 5 bases clipped from V and 6 bases from J, the junction kept 11 bases outside the gene matches. Germline lookup yields CDR1 SEHNR and CDR2 FQNEAQ (reference sequence). The CDR3 consists of 15 residues. The CDR3 spells CASSPGTGRNHGYTF. The CDR3 nucleotides read TGTGCCAGCAGCCCCGGGACAGGACGGAACCATGGCTACACCTTC. Complete variable domain (other parts from reference TRBV7-9 and TRBJ1-2): DTGVSQNPRHKITKRGQNVTFRCDPISEHNRLYWYRQTLGQGPEFLTYFQNEAQLEKSRLLSDRFSAERPKGSFSTLEIQRTEQGDSAMYLCASSPGTGRNHGYTFGSGTRLTVV.

The V and J genes are TRBV11-3 and TRBJ2-1; 7 bases line up with TRBD1. V lost 6 bases and J lost 6; bases outside the gene matches: 5. The CDR3 is 13 residues long. Germline V CDR1 and CDR2: SGHNT, YENEEA. The CDR3: CASSRGQVNEQFF. For the CDR3, the DNA is TGTGCCAGCAGTCGAGGACAGGTCAATGAGCAGTTCTTC.

The chain has TRBV5-6 and TRBJ2-2; 8 positions match TRBD2. The CDR3 consists of 16 residues. Germline V gene lookup returns CDR1 SGHDT and CDR2 YYEEEE. V lost 1 base to trimming and J lost 5 bases; unmatched junction nucleotides: 7. CDR3 bases: TGTGCCAGCAGCTTGACGGGGGGGCGAGGTACCGGGGAGCTGTTTTTT. This translates into CASSLTGGRGTGELFF. The entire variable domain, with the rest obtained from reference TRBV5-6 and TRBJ2-2, is as follows: DAGVTQSPTHLIKTRGQQVTLRCSPKSGHDTVSWYQQALGQGPQFIFQYYEEEERQRGNFPDRFSGHQFPNYSSELNVNALLLGDSALYLCASSLTGGRGTGELFFGEGSRLTVL.

This clonotype occurred a few times. At one end, the junction sequence differs from germline, possibly due to a read error. The J gene is TRBJ1-1, the V gene TRBV20-1; D is unresolved. This CDR3 spans 13 amino acids. Germline values: CDR1 DFQATT, CDR2 SNEGSKA (reference sequence). The CDR3 sequence: CSARVGLKTEAFF. As DNA, the CDR3 is TGCAGCGCTAGGGTGGGCCTGAAAACTGAAGCTTTCTTT.

This clonotype was seen more than once but under ten times. V gene TRBV12-3 or TRBV12-4 combines with J gene TRBJ2-1; no clear D. The CDR3 has 14 residues. The V end was cut by 3 bases, the J end by 5 bases, with 11 bases between. Here the CDR3 reads CASSFNQGNNEQFF. CDR3 sequence (DNA): TGTGCCAGCAGTTTCAATCAAGGGAACAATGAGCAGTTCTTC.

The rearrangement joins TRBV5-1 to TRBJ2-5; TRBD2 matches at 13 bases. V was clipped by 4 bases and J by 5 bases; unmatched bases: 8. The germline V gene has CDR1 SGHRS and CDR2 YFSETQ. The CDR3 contains 16 residues. The CDR3 loop is CASSVTSGRAGETQYF. The CDR3 DNA reads as TGCGCCAGCAGCGTCACTAGCGGGAGGGCCGGGGAGACCCAGTACTTC.

The J gene is TRBJ2-7, the V gene TRBV5-1, with 12 bases fitting TRBD2. J was trimmed by 7 bases and V by 4 bases; bases with no gene match: 3. The CDR3 extends over 13 amino acids. The germline V gene has CDR1 SGHRS and CDR2 YFSETQ. As DNA, the CDR3 is TGCGCCAGCAGCCCGACTAGCGGGAGTGAGCAGTACTTC. This codes for CASSPTSGSEQYF.

In this sample, this clonotype turned up a few times. The chain carries TRBV11-2 and TRBJ2-1; 9 bases match TRBD2. V lost 5 bases, J lost 3 bases, and 8 bases stayed unmatched. The CDR3 runs to 16 residues. The V gene's germline CDR1 is SGHAT and CDR2 FQNNGV. The CDR3 DNA is TGTGCCAGCAGCCCGCGACTAGCGGATATCTACAATGAGCAGTTCTTC. Translating gives CASSPRLADIYNEQFF.